A selection of T cell receptor beta chains follows, all from one sample in a study of CD8 T cells in ankylosing spondylitis. TCRdb reanalysed the 5' RACE reads using MiXCR and keeps one entry per CDR3 protein. Of around 770,000 distinct CDR3 sequences listed, 19% are singletons. Sequenced sample: blood, either unsorted or a sorted T cell fraction (not recorded which). The receptors were gathered from a male donor with ankylosing spondylitis. The conserved cysteine and the conserved F or W are not part of the CDR3 here. A D gene is named only where the DNA matches it firmly. Size values are once, few and many counts, or a class for expanded clones, and some rows have none.

J gene: TRBJ2-5
clone size: .
D gene: TRBD1
V gene: TRBV27
CDR3 protein: ASSTGTGQETQY

J gene: TRBJ2-1
clone size: .
D gene: TRBD2
V gene: TRBV6-1
CDR3 protein: ASSPTGTSRPNEQF

J gene: TRBJ2-7
clone size: many
D gene: TRBD1
V gene: TRBV4-2
CDR3 protein: ASSQAHSNWGQGALVEQY

J gene: TRBJ1-1
clone size: few
D gene: .
V gene: TRBV7-9
CDR3 protein: ASQDVEAF

J gene: TRBJ2-7
clone size: .
D gene: .
V gene: TRBV10-3
CDR3 protein: AISFDVAYEQY

J gene: TRBJ2-2
clone size: .
D gene: .
V gene: TRBV12-3/TRBV12-4
CDR3 protein: ASRESDVNTGELF

J gene: TRBJ2-2
clone size: .
D gene: TRBD2
V gene: TRBV4-1
CDR3 protein: ASGLAGGGGELF

J gene: TRBJ2-7
clone size: many
D gene: .
V gene: TRBV20-1
CDR3 protein: SALRQDYEQY

J gene: TRBJ2-2
clone size: .
D gene: TRBD2
V gene: TRBV6-1
CDR3 protein: ASSPKLAGGKAGELF

J gene: TRBJ2-7
clone size: few
D gene: .
V gene: TRBV5-5
CDR3 protein: ASSLADRYRYEQY

J gene: TRBJ1-4
clone size: .
D gene: TRBD1
V gene: TRBV20-1
CDR3 protein: SAGQPGQGGGLF

J gene: TRBJ2-7
clone size: few
D gene: .
V gene: TRBV6-5
CDR3 protein: ASSYGLGSYEQY